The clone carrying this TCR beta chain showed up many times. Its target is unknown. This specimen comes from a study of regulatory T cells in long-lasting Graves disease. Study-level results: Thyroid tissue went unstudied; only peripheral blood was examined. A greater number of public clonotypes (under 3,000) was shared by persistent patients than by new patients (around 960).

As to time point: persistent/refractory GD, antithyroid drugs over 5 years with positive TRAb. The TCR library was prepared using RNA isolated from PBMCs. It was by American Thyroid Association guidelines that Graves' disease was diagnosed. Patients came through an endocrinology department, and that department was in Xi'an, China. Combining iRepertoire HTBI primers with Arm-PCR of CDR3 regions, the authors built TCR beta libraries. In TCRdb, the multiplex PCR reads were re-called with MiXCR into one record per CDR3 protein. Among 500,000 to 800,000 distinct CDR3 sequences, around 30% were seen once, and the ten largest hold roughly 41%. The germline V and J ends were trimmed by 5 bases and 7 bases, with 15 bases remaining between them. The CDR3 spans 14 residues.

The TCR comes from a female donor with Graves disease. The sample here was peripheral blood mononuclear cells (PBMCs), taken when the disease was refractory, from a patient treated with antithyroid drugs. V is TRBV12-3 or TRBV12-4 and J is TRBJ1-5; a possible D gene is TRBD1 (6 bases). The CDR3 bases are TGTGCCAGCAGTCGGACACAGGGTAACCAGCCCCAGCATTTT. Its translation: CASSRTQGNQPQHF.